Shown below are 24 T cell receptor beta chains from a single sample sequenced in a study of OX40 agonist ivuxolimab in advanced cancers. Some clones are missing from TCRdb's copy, which holds only in-frame ones; the method was immunoSEQ multiplex PCR. Among some 14,000 clones listed, about 60% were seen once. Here the sequenced sample was CD4+ or CD8+ T cells sorted from blood, taken in a trial of the OX40 agonist ivuxolimab. The receptors were gathered from an adult with an advanced solid tumor such as melanoma, head and neck, liver or kidney cancer.

The rearrangement uses TRBV7-2 and TRBJ1-6, with D maybe TRBD1 (5 bases). The CDR3 extends over 13 amino acids. The V end was cut by 6 bases, the J end by 9 bases, with 12 bases between. Germline lookup yields CDR1 SGHTA and CDR2 FQGNSA. In DNA form, the CDR3 reads TGTGCCAGCAGTAGGGACCTCGGTTCACCCCTCCACTTT. Its protein is CASSRDLGSPLHF. Looking up the rest from reference TRBV7-2 and TRBJ1-6 gives the full variable domain: GAGVSQSPSNKVTEKGKDVELRCDPISGHTALYWYRQSLGQGLEFLIYFQGNSAPDKSGLPSDRFSAERTGGSVSTLTIQRTQQEDSAVYLCASSRDLGSPLHFGNGTRLTVT.

The chain has TRBV6-1 and TRBJ1-4; perhaps TRBD1 as D (6 bases). CDR1 MNHNS and CDR2 SASEGT come from the germline V gene. The V end was cut by 3 bases, the J end by 13 bases, with 6 bases between. The CDR3 sequence is 10 residues long. This CDR3 reads CASSDRGLFF. The DNA for the CDR3 is TGTGCCAGCAGTGACAGGGGACTGTTTTTT.

V usage is TRBV13 and J usage is TRBJ1-3; D ambiguous. CDR1 is PRHDT, CDR2 FYEKMQ, per germline (reference sequence). The CDR3 extends over 16 amino acids. V was cut by 1 base and J by 1 base, with 11 bases left in between. CDR3 region: CASSLDRKDSGNTIYF. The CDR3 nucleotides read TGTGCCAGCAGCTTAGACAGAAAGGATTCTGGAAACACCATATATTTT.

In its sample, this clone was seen a few times. This chain connects TRBV27 to TRBJ2-7; D is perhaps TRBD1 or TRBD2 (6 bases each). The ends were cut back, 2 bases at V and 4 bases at J, with 12 bases in the middle. Germline V gene lookup returns CDR1 MNHEY and CDR2 SMNVEV (reference sequence). The length of the CDR3 is 14 residues. CDR3 in amino acids: CASSLIGGGYEQYF. CDR3 nucleotides: TGTGCCAGCAGTTTAATCGGGGGCGGGTACGAGCAGTACTTC.

This rearrangement joins TRBV11-2 to TRBJ2-3; tentatively, D is TRBD1 or TRBD2 (6 bases each). Germline V gene data show CDR1 as SGHAT and CDR2 as FQNNGV. The V and J ends lost 1 base and 6 bases respectively, with 14 bases between them. CDR3 length: 15 amino acids. CDR3 nucleotides: TGTGCCAGCAGCTTAGGGGTATTGGGGGGCGATACGCAGTATTTT. Translation gives CASSLGVLGGDTQYF.

V gene TRBV11-2 combines with J gene TRBJ2-7; 9 bases are a match to TRBD2. V lost 5 bases and J lost 6; bases outside the gene matches: 8. The V gene's germline CDR1 is SGHAT and CDR2 FQNNGV. The CDR3 extends over 14 amino acids. The CDR3 DNA reads TGTGCCAGCAGCCATAGCGGGGGAGGTCGCGAGCAGTACTTC. Translated: CASSHSGGGREQYF.

The chain joins TRBV5-1 to TRBJ1-2; D is undetermined. Trimming took 0 bases from V and 2 from J, leaving 8 bases between them. Germline V gene data show CDR1 as SGHRS and CDR2 as YFSETQ. CDR3 length equals 14 residues. The CDR3 is CASSLEGGNYGYTF. The CDR3 nucleotides read TGCGCCAGCAGCTTGGAGGGTGGGAACTATGGCTACACCTTC.

V gene TRBV4-2 combines with J gene TRBJ1-2; 9 bases are shared with TRBD1. CDR3 length: 16 amino acids. Per the germline V gene, CDR1 is LGHNA and CDR2 is YNFKEQ. V lost 0 bases to trimming and J lost 4 bases; unmatched junction nucleotides: 6. The CDR3: CASSQEQGAPSYGYTF. The DNA of the CDR3 is TGTGCCAGCAGCCAAGAACAGGGGGCGCCGAGCTATGGCTACACCTTC.

The chain is built from TRBV14 and TRBJ2-3; the D is unclear. This CDR3 is 13 amino acids long. V dropped 2 bases and J dropped 0 bases, with 3 bases sitting between them. The germline gives CDR1 SGHDN, CDR2 FVKESK. CDR3 loop: CASSQISTDTQYF. CDR3 bases: TGTGCCAGCAGCCAAATCAGCACAGATACGCAGTATTTT.

This rearrangement joins TRBV5-8 to TRBJ2-4; weak D call: TRBD2 (5 bases). Looked up from germline, CDR1 is SGHTS and CDR2 is YDEGEE. This CDR3 spans 13 amino acids. V lost 5 bases, J lost 6 bases, and 12 bases lay in between. In DNA, the CDR3 is TGTGCCAGCAGATCCGCCGCGGGAAACATTCAGTACTTC. Translating gives CASRSAAGNIQYF.

This clone is labeled as medium-sized. Sequence at one end of the junction differs from germline and may be a read error. Written as DNA, the CDR3 is TGTGCCATCACTGAGGGGTTGGGGCAACTTAGTGGCTACACCTTC. Translating gives CAITEGLGQLSGYTF. V and J are TRBV10-3 and TRBJ1-2, with D possibly matching TRBD1 (5 bases). Looked up from germline, CDR1 is ENHRY and CDR2 is SYGVKD. This CDR3 comprises 15 residues.

This clone showed up just a few times. V gene TRBV6-1 combines with J gene TRBJ1-2; no definite D call. The CDR3 contains 14 residues. V lost 1 base and J lost 7, with 13 bases in between. Germline assignment: CDR1 MNHNS and CDR2 SASEGT. The CDR3 loop is CASSEVRDGPGYTF. DNA for the CDR3: TGTGCCAGCAGTGAAGTTAGGGATGGTCCTGGCTACACCTTC.

This clone occurred a few times. The chain combines TRBV6-1 with TRBJ2-1, with TRBD2 as a possible D gene (7 bases). Trimming took 6 bases from V and 4 from J, leaving 16 bases between them. Germline loops: CDR1 MNHNS, CDR2 SASEGT. This CDR3 has 15 amino acids. For the CDR3, the DNA is TGTGCCAGCAGCGCAGGGGAGGGAGAGTACAATGAGCAGTTCTTC. This gives the protein CASSAGEGEYNEQFF.

The V call is TRBV5-4, the J call TRBJ1-1; the D is unclear. V was pared by 3 bases and J by 1 base, with 10 bases between. The CDR3 has 14 amino acids. Germline V gene data show CDR1 as SGHNT and CDR2 as YYREEE (reference sequence). The CDR3 loop is CASSWEVGNTEAFF. The CDR3 coding sequence is TGTGCCAGCAGCTGGGAAGTAGGGAACACTGAAGCTTTCTTT.

The chain has TRBV30 and TRBJ1-1; D unresolved. The V end lost 4 bases, the J end lost 4 bases, and 10 bases lay between the germline ends. The CDR3 is made up of 12 amino acids. The germline V gene has CDR1 GTSNPN and CDR2 SVGIG (reference sequence). The CDR3 nucleotides are TGTGCCTGGAAACGGGGTGGCACTGAAGCTTTCTTT. Translated, it gives CAWKRGGTEAFF.

The chain couples TRBV27 to TRBJ1-6; D remains unclear. Between the trimmed V and J ends, which lost 0 bases and 9 bases, there was a span of 9 bases. The CDR3 has 14 residues. Germline-derived CDR1 and CDR2 are MNHEY and SMNVEV (reference sequence). This chain's CDR3 is CASSLSPTTSPLHF. The CDR3 DNA follows: TGTGCCAGCAGTTTATCCCCAACTACTTCACCCCTCCACTTT.

The chain recombines TRBV4-2 with TRBJ2-7; the D is unclear. The CDR3 totals 16 residues. Germline V CDR1 and CDR2: LGHNA, YNFKEQ. The V end lost 4 bases, the J end lost 4 bases, and 20 bases lay between the germline ends. The CDR3 reads CASSPLGGLAAYEQYF. Here the CDR3 DNA reads TGTGCCAGCAGCCCGCTTGGTGGGTTGGCGGCTTACGAGCAGTACTTC.

V usage is TRBV7-9 and J usage is TRBJ1-1; 9 positions match TRBD1. The CDR3 totals 14 residues. Per germline, CDR1 SEHNR and CDR2 FQNEAQ (reference sequence). V lost 4 bases, J lost 2 bases, and 2 bases stayed unmatched. The CDR3: CASSSTGGNTEAFF. CDR3 sequence (DNA): TGTGCCAGCAGCTCTACAGGGGGCAACACTGAAGCTTTCTTT.

The gene calls are TRBV7-2 and TRBJ2-6, with 7 bases that match TRBD2. J gave up 1 base and V 5 bases, and 5 bases lay outside the gene matches. Germline CDR1 SGHTA, CDR2 FQGNSA. This CDR3 contains 16 residues. The CDR3, as DNA: TGTGCCAGCAGCCGTAAGGGACTATCTGGGGCCAACGTCCTGACTTTC. Its translation: CASSRKGLSGANVLTF. Variable domain in full (rest from reference TRBV7-2 and TRBJ2-6): GAGVSQSPSNKVTEKGKDVELRCDPISGHTALYWYRQSLGQGLEFLIYFQGNSAPDKSGLPSDRFSAERTGGSVSTLTIQRTQQEDSAVYLCASSRKGLSGANVLTFGAGSRLTVL.

This clone was counted a single time. The chain is built from TRBV27 and TRBJ2-2; possibly TRBD2 for D (5 bases). The germline gives CDR1 MNHEY, CDR2 SMNVEV (reference sequence). This CDR3 spans 14 amino acids. Trimming cost V 3 bases and J 6 bases, with 11 bases left between them. CDR3 loop: CASSFLEGPGELFF. The CDR3 nucleotides are TGTGCCAGCAGTTTCCTAGAGGGTCCCGGGGAGCTGTTTTTT.

The rearrangement links TRBV4-1 to TRBJ2-7; the D is unclear. The germline V gene has CDR1 MGHRA and CDR2 YSYEKL. V was pared by 2 bases and J by 5 bases, with 16 bases between. This CDR3 region has 15 residues. The CDR3 here is CASSQPSTPSNEQYF. Written as DNA, the CDR3 is TGCGCCAGCAGCCAACCTTCCACCCCCTCGAACGAGCAGTACTTC.

The chain combines TRBV30 with TRBJ2-1; possibly TRBD2 for D (5 bases). CDR1 is GTSNPN, CDR2 SVGIG, per germline (reference sequence). This CDR3 has 15 amino acids. V was trimmed by 0 bases and J by 4 bases, leaving 13 bases between them. CDR3 coding DNA: TGTGCCTGGAGTGTATCGGGGTTGGGATACAATGAGCAGTTCTTC. Translated, it gives CAWSVSGLGYNEQFF.

A single count supports this clone. The chain combines TRBV7-6 with TRBJ2-3; D ambiguous. Per germline, CDR1 SGHVS and CDR2 FNYEAQ. Trimming left V 1 base short and J 4 bases short, with 9 bases between. The CDR3 is made up of 14 amino acids. The CDR3 DNA follows: TGTGCCAGCAGCTTAGGGGTACCCCCAGATACGCAGTATTTT. It codes for CASSLGVPPDTQYF.

The chain has TRBV5-4 and TRBJ2-7, with 8 nucleotides matching TRBD2. CDR3 length equals 13 residues. The germline V gene encodes CDR1 SGHNT and CDR2 YYREEE (reference sequence). Unmatched junction bases numbered 1, after V lost 2 bases and J lost 3 bases. The DNA of the CDR3 is TGTGCCAGCAGCTTCGGGGGGGGCTACGAGCAGTACTTC. This translates into CASSFGGGYEQYF.